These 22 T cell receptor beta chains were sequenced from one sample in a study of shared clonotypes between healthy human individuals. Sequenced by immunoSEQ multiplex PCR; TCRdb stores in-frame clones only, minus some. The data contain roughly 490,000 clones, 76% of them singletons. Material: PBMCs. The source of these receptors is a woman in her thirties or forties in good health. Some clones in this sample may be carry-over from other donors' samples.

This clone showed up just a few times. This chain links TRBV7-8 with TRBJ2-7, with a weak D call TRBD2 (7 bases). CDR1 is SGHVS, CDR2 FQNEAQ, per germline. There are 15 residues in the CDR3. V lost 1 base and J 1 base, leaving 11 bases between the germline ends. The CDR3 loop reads CASSLVKGGSYEQYF. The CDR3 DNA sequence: TGTGCCAGCAGCTTAGTGAAGGGGGGGTCCTACGAGCAGTACTTC.

The CDR3 loop reads CASKVGAGDYEQYF. The CDR3 bases are TGTGCCAGTAAAGTAGGGGCAGGAGACTACGAGCAGTACTTC. The chain recombines TRBV19 with TRBJ2-7, with a possible D match to TRBD1 (5 bases). Germline loops: CDR1 LNHDA, CDR2 SQIVND (reference sequence). The CDR3 extends over 14 amino acids. V was clipped by 7 bases and J by 3 bases, with 16 bases between them.

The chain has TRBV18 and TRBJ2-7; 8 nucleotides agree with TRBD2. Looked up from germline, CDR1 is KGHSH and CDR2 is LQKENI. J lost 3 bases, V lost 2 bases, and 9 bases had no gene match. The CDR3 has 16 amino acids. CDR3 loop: CASSPAPSGRGYEQYF. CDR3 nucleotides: TGTGCCAGCTCACCAGCGCCCAGCGGGAGAGGCTACGAGCAGTACTTC.

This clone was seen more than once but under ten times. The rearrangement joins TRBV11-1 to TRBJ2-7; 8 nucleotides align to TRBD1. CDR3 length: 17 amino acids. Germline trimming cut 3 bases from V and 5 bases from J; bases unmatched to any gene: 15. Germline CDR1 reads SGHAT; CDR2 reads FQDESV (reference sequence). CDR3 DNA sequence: TGTGCCAGCAGCTTCTGGACAGGGCGGCTGGGTGGAAACGAGCAGTACTTC. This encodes CASSFWTGRLGGNEQYF.

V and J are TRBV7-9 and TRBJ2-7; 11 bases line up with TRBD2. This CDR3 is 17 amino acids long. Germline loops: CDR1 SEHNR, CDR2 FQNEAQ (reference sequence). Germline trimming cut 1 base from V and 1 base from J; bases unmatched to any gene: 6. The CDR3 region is CASSLVVLAGVSYEQYF. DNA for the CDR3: TGTGCCAGCAGCTTAGTCGTACTAGCGGGAGTATCCTACGAGCAGTACTTC.

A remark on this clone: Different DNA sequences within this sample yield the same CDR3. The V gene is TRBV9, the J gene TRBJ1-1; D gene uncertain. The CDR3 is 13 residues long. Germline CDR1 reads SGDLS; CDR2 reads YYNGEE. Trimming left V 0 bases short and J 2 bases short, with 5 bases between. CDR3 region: CASSVGRNTEAFF. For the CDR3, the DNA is TGTGCCAGCAGCGTAGGCAGAAACACTGAAGCTTTCTTT.

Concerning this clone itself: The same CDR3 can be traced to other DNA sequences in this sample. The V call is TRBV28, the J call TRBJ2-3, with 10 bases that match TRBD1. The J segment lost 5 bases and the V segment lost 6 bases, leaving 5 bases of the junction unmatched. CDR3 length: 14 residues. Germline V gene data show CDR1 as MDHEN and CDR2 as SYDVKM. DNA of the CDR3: TGTGCCAGCAGCCGGGACAGGGGATTAGATACGCAGTATTTT. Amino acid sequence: CASSRDRGLDTQYF.

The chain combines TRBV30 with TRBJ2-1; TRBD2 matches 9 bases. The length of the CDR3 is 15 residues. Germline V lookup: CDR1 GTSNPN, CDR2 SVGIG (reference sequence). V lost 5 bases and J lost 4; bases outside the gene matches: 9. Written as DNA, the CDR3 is TGTGCCTGGGGCATAGGGCTAGCGGGGTACAATGAGCAGTTCTTC. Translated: CAWGIGLAGYNEQFF.

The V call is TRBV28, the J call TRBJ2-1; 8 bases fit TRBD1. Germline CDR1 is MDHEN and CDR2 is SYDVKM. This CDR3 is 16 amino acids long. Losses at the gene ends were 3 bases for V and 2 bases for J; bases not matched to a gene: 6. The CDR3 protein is CASSFGDRSTYNEQFF. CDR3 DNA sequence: TGTGCCAGCAGTTTTGGGGACAGGAGTACCTACAATGAGCAGTTCTTC. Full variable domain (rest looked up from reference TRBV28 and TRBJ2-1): DVKVTQSSRYLVKRTGEKVFLECVQDMDHENMFWYRQDPGLGLRLIYFSYDVKMKEKGDIPEGYSVSREKKERFSLILESASTNQTSMYLCASSFGDRSTYNEQFFGPGTRLTVL.

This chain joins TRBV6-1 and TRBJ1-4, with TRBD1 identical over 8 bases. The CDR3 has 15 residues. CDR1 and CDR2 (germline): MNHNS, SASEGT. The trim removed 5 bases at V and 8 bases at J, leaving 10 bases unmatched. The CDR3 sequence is CASSPWTGTNEKLFF. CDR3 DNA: TGTGCCAGCAGTCCATGGACAGGGACCAACGAAAAACTGTTTTTT.

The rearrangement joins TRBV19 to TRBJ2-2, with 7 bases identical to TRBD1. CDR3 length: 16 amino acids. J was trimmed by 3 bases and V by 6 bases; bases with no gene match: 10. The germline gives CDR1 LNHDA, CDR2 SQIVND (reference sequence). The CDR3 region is CASSKGHTGDTGELFF. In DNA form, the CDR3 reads TGTGCCAGTAGCAAGGGGCACACAGGGGACACCGGGGAGCTGTTTTTT.

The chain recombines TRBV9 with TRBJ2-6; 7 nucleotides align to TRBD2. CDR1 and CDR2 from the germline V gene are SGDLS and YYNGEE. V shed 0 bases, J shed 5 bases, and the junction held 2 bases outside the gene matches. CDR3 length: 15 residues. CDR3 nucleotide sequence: TGTGCCAGCAGCGTAGGGACTAGGAGGGCCAACGTCCTGACTTTC. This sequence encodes CASSVGTRRANVLTF.

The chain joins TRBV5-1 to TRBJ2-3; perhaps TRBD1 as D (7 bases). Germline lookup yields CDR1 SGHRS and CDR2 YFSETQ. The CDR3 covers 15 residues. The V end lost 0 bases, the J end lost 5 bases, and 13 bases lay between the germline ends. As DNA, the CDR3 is TGCGCCAGCAGCTTGGAGGCGGGACAGATAGATACGCAGTATTTT. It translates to CASSLEAGQIDTQYF.

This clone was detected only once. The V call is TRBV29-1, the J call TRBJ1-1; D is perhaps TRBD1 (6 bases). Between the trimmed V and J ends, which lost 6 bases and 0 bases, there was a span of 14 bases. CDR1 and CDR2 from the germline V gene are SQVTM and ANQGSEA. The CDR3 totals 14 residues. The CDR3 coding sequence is TGCAGCGTCAAGTGGACAGACATGAACACTGAAGCTTTCTTT. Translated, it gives CSVKWTDMNTEAFF.

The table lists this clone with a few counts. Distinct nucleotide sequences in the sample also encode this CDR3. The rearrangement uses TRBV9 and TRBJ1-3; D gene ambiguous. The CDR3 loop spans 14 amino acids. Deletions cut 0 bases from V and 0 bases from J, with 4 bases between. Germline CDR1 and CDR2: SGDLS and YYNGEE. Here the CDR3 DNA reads TGTGCCAGCAGCGTAGAAGGCTCTGGAAACACCATATATTTT. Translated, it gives CASSVEGSGNTIYF.

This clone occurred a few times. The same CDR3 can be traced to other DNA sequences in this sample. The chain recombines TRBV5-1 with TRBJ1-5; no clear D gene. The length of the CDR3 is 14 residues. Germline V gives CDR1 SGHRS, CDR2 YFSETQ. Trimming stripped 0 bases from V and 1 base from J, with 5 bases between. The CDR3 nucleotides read TGCGCCAGCAGCTTGGACGGAAGCAATCAGCCCCAGCATTTT. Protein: CASSLDGSNQPQHF.

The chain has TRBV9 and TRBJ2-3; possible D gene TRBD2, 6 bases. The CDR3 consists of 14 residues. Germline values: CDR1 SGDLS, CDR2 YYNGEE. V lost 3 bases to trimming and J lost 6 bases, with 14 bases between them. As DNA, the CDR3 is TGTGCCAGCAGCGCGACTAGAGTCCTTGATACGCAGTATTTT. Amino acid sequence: CASSATRVLDTQYF.

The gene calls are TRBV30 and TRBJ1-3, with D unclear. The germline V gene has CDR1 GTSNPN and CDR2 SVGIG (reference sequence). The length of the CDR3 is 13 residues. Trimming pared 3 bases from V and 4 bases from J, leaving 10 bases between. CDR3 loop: CAWRNAGGNTIYF. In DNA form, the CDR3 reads TGTGCCTGGAGAAACGCGGGGGGAAACACCATATATTTT.

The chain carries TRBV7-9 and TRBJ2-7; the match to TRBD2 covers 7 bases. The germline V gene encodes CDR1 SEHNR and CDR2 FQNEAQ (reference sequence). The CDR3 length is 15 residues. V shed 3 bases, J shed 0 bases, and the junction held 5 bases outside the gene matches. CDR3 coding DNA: TGTGCCAGCAGCTTTGTTGGCGGGAGCTCCTACGAGCAGTACTTC. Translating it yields CASSFVGGSSYEQYF.

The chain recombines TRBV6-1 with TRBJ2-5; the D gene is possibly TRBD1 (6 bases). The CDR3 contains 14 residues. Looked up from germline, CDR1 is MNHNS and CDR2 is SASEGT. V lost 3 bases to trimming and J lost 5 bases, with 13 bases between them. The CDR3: CASSDLGARETQYF. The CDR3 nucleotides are TGTGCCAGCAGTGATTTGGGGGCGCGGGAGACCCAGTACTTC.

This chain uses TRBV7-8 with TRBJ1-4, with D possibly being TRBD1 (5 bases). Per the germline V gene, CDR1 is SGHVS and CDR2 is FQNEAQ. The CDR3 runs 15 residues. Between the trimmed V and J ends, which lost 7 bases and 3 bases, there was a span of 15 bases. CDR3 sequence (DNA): TGTGCCAGCACCCGCGGCGGGGGTGCTAATGAAAAACTGTTTTTT. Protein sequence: CASTRGGGANEKLFF.

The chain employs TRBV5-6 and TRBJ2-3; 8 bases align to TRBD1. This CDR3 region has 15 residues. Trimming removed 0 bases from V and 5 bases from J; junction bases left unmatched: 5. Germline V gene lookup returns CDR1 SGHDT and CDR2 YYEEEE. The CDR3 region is CASSLGQGAGDTQYF. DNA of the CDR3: TGTGCCAGCAGCTTGGGCCAGGGGGCAGGAGATACGCAGTATTTT.